Sequencing of this T cell receptor (beta chain) was carried out in a study of cytotoxic CD8 clonotypes in ibrutinib-treated CLL. V shed 6 bases and J 5 bases; nucleotides not matched to a gene: 8. The germline CDR1 and CDR2 sequences are SGHTA and FQGNSA. This CDR3 comprises 14 residues. The data were produced by immunoSEQ multiplex PCR, yet TCRdb's version contains in-frame clones alone and is incomplete. This table holds roughly 130,000 clones, 70% to 80% found once. This sequence was found in a human donor with chronic lymphocytic leukemia. The gene calls are TRBV7-2 and TRBJ2-5; 8 bases line up with TRBD1. The sequencing here drew on PBMCs, taken after 12 months of ibrutinib treatment. The CDR3 loop is CASRTLRGRETQYF. The CDR3 coding sequence is TGTGCCAGCAGAACACTCAGGGGGCGGGAGACCCAGTACTTC.